This is a list of T cell receptor beta chains from one sample in a study of T cells in Graves' hyperthyroidism and ophthalmopathy. Each CDR3 protein gets one entry after TCRdb re-called the multiplex PCR reads with MiXCR. The sample carries fewer than 500,000 distinct CDR3 sequences, about 13% recorded once. The source material was blood. The receptors come from a man aged 25 to 45 with Graves' hyperthyroidism that later progressed to Graves' ophthalmopathy. CDR3s include the opening cysteine and the closing phenylalanine or tryptophan. D genes are given only for firm matches. A row's size may be missing; if present it is once, few, many or a size class.

clone size	D gene	V gene	J gene	CDR3 DNA	CDR3 protein
-	-	TRBV5-1	TRBJ1-5	TGCGCCAGCAGCTTGTGGTATGACCAGCCCCAGCATTTT	CASSLWYDQPQHF
few	TRBD2	TRBV11-3	TRBJ2-3	TGTGCCAGCAGCTCCAGACTAGCGGGGGGGGGCACAGATACGCAGTATTTT	CASSSRLAGGGTDTQYF
many	-	TRBV19	TRBJ1-4	TGTGCCAGTAGTCCAGGGAGGTCGGAAAAACTGTTTTTT	CASSPGRSEKLFF
many	-	TRBV27	TRBJ1-4	TGTGCCAGCAGTTTAGGGACGGACAGCCTAACTAATGAAAAACTGTTTTTT	CASSLGTDSLTNEKLFF
-	TRBD1	TRBV15	TRBJ2-7	TGTGCCACCAGCAAAGAGGGGGCCTTGCGAGGCGAGCAGTACTTC	CATSKEGALRGEQYF
many	TRBD1	TRBV7-9	TRBJ2-7	TGTGCCAGCAGGGGGACAGGGAACTACGAGCAGTACTTC	CASRGTGNYEQYF
-	-	TRBV12-3/TRBV12-4	TRBJ1-5	TGTGCCAGCAGTAAGTTAAGCAATCAGCCCCAGCATTTT	CASSKLSNQPQHF
-	TRBD2	TRBV20-1	TRBJ2-7	TGCAGTGCAGACTCTAGCGGGGGCGTTTACGAGCAGTACTTC	CSADSSGGVYEQYF
many	TRBD2	TRBV28	TRBJ2-7	TGTGCCAGCAGTTCTTCTCTAGCGGGGCAGACCTACGAGCAGTACTTC	CASSSSLAGQTYEQYF
many	-	TRBV7-2	TRBJ1-5	TGTGCCAGCAGCGTCCAACAGGATCAGCCCCAGCATTTT	CASSVQQDQPQHF
many	-	TRBV7-7	TRBJ2-3	TGTGCTAGCAGCCCGGGGACCGGCTCATCTACGCAGTATTTT	CASSPGTGSSTQYF
few	TRBD1	TRBV11-1	TRBJ2-3	TGTGCCAGCAGCTTAGCGGCAGGGGGCCCCCGGAATACGCAGTATTTT	CASSLAAGGPRNTQYF
many	-	TRBV12-5	TRBJ1-2	TGTGCTAGTGGTTGGAGTTTCTATGGCTACACCTTC	CASGWSFYGYTF
-	-	TRBV29-1	TRBJ2-7	TGCAGCGTGCAAACCTCAAGAGGCGAGCAGTACTTC	CSVQTSRGEQYF
many	-	TRBV29-1	TRBJ1-3	TGCAGCGTCGGGTCTGGAAACACCATATATTTT	CSVGSGNTIYF
many	TRBD1	TRBV4-1	TRBJ1-1	TGCGCCAGCAGCCAGACAGGGAGCGGGACTGAAGCTTTCTTT	CASSQTGSGTEAFF
-	-	TRBV6-1	TRBJ2-7	TGTGCCAGCAGTGAATTAACAGATTCGCCCTACGAGCAGTACTTC	CASSELTDSPYEQYF
few	-	TRBV18	TRBJ1-5	TGTGCCAGCTCTGGCGGCGTACAGCAGCCCCAGCATTTT	CASSGGVQQPQHF
many	TRBD1	TRBV2	TRBJ2-1	TGTGCCAGCATATCGCCCGACAGGGGACACAATGAGCAGTTCTTC	CASISPDRGHNEQFF